One and the same sample provided the 30 T cell receptor beta chains below, sequenced in a study of PD-L1 blockade in urothelial cancer. Profiled with immunoSEQ multiplex PCR; TCRdb holds only in-frame clones, not every one. The repertoire has some 120,000 clones, 75% to 90% of them found once; the top ten carry over 1.5%. Time point reported: peripheral blood 6 weeks after treatment start. The specimen was PBMCs, collected around atezolizumab (anti-PD-L1) treatment. Receptors originate from a man aged 55 to 70 with urothelial cancer.

V is TRBV6-1 and J is TRBJ2-7, with TRBD1 identical over 9 bases. J was trimmed by 5 bases and V by 11 bases; bases with no gene match: 7. CDR1 is MNHNS and CDR2 is SASEGT in the germline V gene. This CDR3 comprises 12 residues. CDR3 sequence (DNA): TGTGCCGCCCGGGACAGGGTCCACGAGCAGTACTTC. Protein product: CAARDRVHEQYF.

The chain recombines TRBV28 with TRBJ1-5; tentatively, D is TRBD1 (6 bases). Germline assignment: CDR1 MDHEN and CDR2 SYDVKM. The germline V and J ends were trimmed by 4 bases and 0 bases, with 10 bases remaining between them. The length of the CDR3 is 15 residues. DNA for the CDR3: TGTGCCAGCAGTTGGACAGCTGTTAGCAATCAGCCCCAGCATTTT. Its translation is CASSWTAVSNQPQHF.

This chain uses TRBV5-1 with TRBJ2-3, with 14 bases matching TRBD2. V shed 4 bases and J 11 bases; nucleotides not matched to a gene: 6. The length of the CDR3 is 14 residues. Germline CDR1 is SGHRS and CDR2 is YFSETQ. The CDR3 DNA is TGCGCCAGCAGCCCGGGACTAGCGGGAGCTAAGCAGTATTTT. Amino acids: CASSPGLAGAKQYF.

The chain has TRBV5-1 and TRBJ2-3; TRBD2 matches at 12 bases. Per germline, CDR1 SGHRS and CDR2 YFSETQ. V lost 0 bases and J lost 3; bases outside the gene matches: 2. The CDR3 consists of 16 residues. The CDR3 region is CASSLALAGGTDTQYF. CDR3 DNA: TGCGCCAGCAGCTTGGCCCTAGCGGGAGGGACAGATACGCAGTATTTT.

This clone was observed once. The chain has TRBV5-1 and TRBJ2-4; D may be TRBD2 (5 bases). This CDR3 region has 14 residues. The germline CDR1 and CDR2 sequences are SGHRS and YFSETQ. V lost 4 bases to trimming and J lost 3 bases, with 11 bases between them. CDR3 nucleotide sequence: TGCGCCAGCAGCGTAGGGAGTGGCAAAAACATTCAGTACTTC. This translates into CASSVGSGKNIQYF.

The chain links TRBV28 to TRBJ2-3; TRBD2 matches at 8 bases. The CDR3 has 14 residues. Per germline, CDR1 MDHEN and CDR2 SYDVKM. Trimming removed 6 bases from V and 2 bases from J; junction bases left unmatched: 4. DNA of the CDR3: TGTGCCAGCAGGGGACTAGTAGTCACAGATACGCAGTATTTT. It is translated as CASRGLVVTDTQYF.

The chain employs TRBV28 and TRBJ1-5; no clear D gene. V was trimmed by 2 bases and J by 1 base, leaving 6 bases between them. CDR3 length: 14 residues. The germline V gene has CDR1 MDHEN and CDR2 SYDVKM. CDR3 loop: CASSLGPSNQPQHF. CDR3 bases: TGTGCCAGCAGTTTAGGGCCGAGCAATCAGCCCCAGCATTTT.

The genes are TRBV7-2 and TRBJ1-3; tentative D call: TRBD1 (5 bases). CDR3 length: 13 residues. Trimming removed 5 bases from V and 8 bases from J, with 13 bases in between. CDR1 SGHTA and CDR2 FQGNSA come from the germline V gene. Here the CDR3 reads CASSRPPGYTIYF. The CDR3 DNA reads as TGTGCCAGCAGCCGTCCCCCAGGGTACACCATATATTTT.

V is TRBV11-3 and J is TRBJ2-7; unclear D gene. Germline loops: CDR1 SGHNT, CDR2 YENEEA. The CDR3 covers 14 residues. V lost 2 bases and J lost 0, with 8 bases in between. The CDR3 reads CASSLSPSSYEQYF. CDR3 nucleotide sequence: TGTGCCAGCAGCTTAAGTCCGAGCTCCTACGAGCAGTACTTC.

The chain employs TRBV15 and TRBJ2-1, with TRBD2 matching 14 bases. The ends lost 0 bases at V and 12 bases at J; junction bases unmatched: 7. The CDR3 totals 16 residues. Germline V lookup: CDR1 LNHNV, CDR2 YYDKDF (reference sequence). CDR3 DNA: TGTGCCACCAGCAGAGATCATGGACTAGCGGGAGGTTGGCAGTTCTTC. Translation: CATSRDHGLAGGWQFF.

The chain carries TRBV9 and TRBJ1-5; D remains unclear. The germline CDR1 and CDR2 sequences are SGDLS and YYNGEE. The V and J ends lost 6 bases and 1 base respectively, with 14 bases between them. The CDR3 consists of 15 residues. This CDR3 is CASNTEGNSNQPQHF. For the CDR3, the DNA is TGTGCCAGCAACACGGAGGGAAACAGCAATCAGCCCCAGCATTTT.

The chain links TRBV9 to TRBJ2-4; D possibly corresponds to TRBD2 (5 bases). Germline V gene lookup returns CDR1 SGDLS and CDR2 YYNGEE. This CDR3 contains 13 residues. Trimming cost V 4 bases and J 7 bases, with 12 bases left between them. The CDR3 sequence: CASSPIGGNIQYF. The CDR3 DNA reads as TGTGCCAGCAGCCCGATCGGCGGGAACATTCAGTACTTC.

This chain connects TRBV30 to TRBJ1-3, with TRBD1 identical over 7 bases. The CDR3 length is 16 residues. Looked up from germline, CDR1 is GTSNPN and CDR2 is SVGIG (reference sequence). The V gene end was trimmed by 0 bases and the J gene end by 0 bases; junction bases not matched to a gene: 5. The CDR3 nucleotides are TGTGCCTGGAGTGTACCCAGGGACAGCTCTGGAAACACCATATATTTT. Amino acid sequence: CAWSVPRDSSGNTIYF. Variable domain in full (rest from reference TRBV30 and TRBJ1-3): SQTIHQWPATLVQPVGSPLSLECTVEGTSNPNLYWYRQAAGRGLQLLFYSVGIGQISSEVPQNLSASRPQDRQFILSSKKLLLSDSGFYLCAWSVPRDSSGNTIYFGEGSWLTVV.

The chain is built from TRBV21-1 and TRBJ1-5; the listed D gene, TRBD1, was not tested against the DNA. TRBV21-1 is recorded as a pseudogene. CDR3 length: 16 residues. The CDR3 nucleotides read TGTGCCAGCAGGAGGAGTTGGACAGGCGAAAATCAGCCCCAGCATTTT. Translated: CASRRSWTGENQPQHF.

V and J are TRBV27 and TRBJ2-5; 8 positions match TRBD2. Germline lookup yields CDR1 MNHEY and CDR2 SMNVEV (reference sequence). The trim removed 4 bases at V and 5 bases at J, leaving 6 bases unmatched. This CDR3 is 14 amino acids long. CDR3: CASSSWTSRETQYF. The CDR3 DNA reads as TGTGCCAGCAGTTCCTGGACTAGCCGCGAGACCCAGTACTTC.

This clone was counted a few times. J is TRBJ2-3 and V is TRBV27, with D perhaps matching TRBD1 (5 bases). The CDR3 runs 14 residues. Germline-derived CDR1 and CDR2 are MNHEY and SMNVEV (reference sequence). The V gene lost 5 bases and the J gene lost 6 bases, with 15 bases spanning the gap. The DNA for the CDR3 is TGTGCCAGCAGTCAACGCCAGGGTGCCGATACGCAGTATTTT. The encoded protein is CASSQRQGADTQYF.

The V gene is TRBV7-7, the J gene TRBJ2-7; D not resolved. V was clipped by 2 bases and J by 6 bases, with 20 bases between them. The V gene's germline CDR1 is SSHAT and CDR2 FNYEAQ (reference sequence). The CDR3 extends over 16 amino acids. The CDR3, as DNA: TGTGCCAGCAGCTTAAGATTTCGGGTTTCCCTGCCCGAGCAGTACTTC. Its translation is CASSLRFRVSLPEQYF.

This chain links TRBV7-8 with TRBJ2-2, with 7 bases matching TRBD1. The V gene end was trimmed by 5 bases and the J gene end by 6 bases; junction bases not matched to a gene: 9. From germline, CDR1 is SGHVS and CDR2 FQNEAQ. The CDR3 length is 15 residues. The CDR3 sequence is CASSLRQGKAGELFF. CDR3 DNA sequence: TGTGCCAGCAGCCTACGACAGGGAAAGGCCGGGGAGCTGTTTTTT. The full variable domain, rest sourced from reference TRBV7-8 and TRBJ2-2, is GAGVSQSPRYKVAKRGQDVALRCDPISGHVSLFWYQQALGQGPEFLTYFQNEAQLDKSGLPSDRFFAERPEGSVSTLKIQRTQQEDSAVYLCASSLRQGKAGELFFGEGSRLTVL.

The rearrangement links TRBV30 to TRBJ1-5; D uncertain. This CDR3 is built from 13 residues. V was trimmed by 3 bases and J by 7 bases, leaving 13 bases between them. CDR1 is GTSNPN and CDR2 is SVGIG in the germline V gene (reference sequence). CDR3 amino acids: CAWSLKTGQPQHF. The CDR3 bases are TGTGCCTGGAGCCTGAAAACCGGGCAGCCCCAGCATTTT.

This sequence joins TRBV28 and TRBJ2-1; TRBD2 matches 9 bases. Trimming cost V 2 bases and J 7 bases; bases outside gene matches: 6. CDR1 MDHEN and CDR2 SYDVKM come from the germline V gene. The CDR3 loop spans 15 amino acids. The CDR3 loop reads CASSLRLAGDNEQFF. The CDR3 DNA reads TGTGCCAGCAGTTTAAGGTTAGCGGGAGATAATGAGCAGTTCTTC.

This chain links TRBV9 with TRBJ2-7; a possible D gene is TRBD1 (6 bases). CDR3 length: 13 residues. V was cut by 4 bases and J by 2 bases, with 10 bases left in between. The germline V gene encodes CDR1 SGDLS and CDR2 YYNGEE. CDR3 sequence: CASSKGTTYEQYF. CDR3 nucleotide sequence: TGTGCCAGCAGCAAGGGGACAACCTACGAGCAGTACTTC.

This chain connects TRBV6-4 to TRBJ2-7; D is perhaps TRBD1 (5 bases). Between the trimmed V and J ends, which lost 4 bases and 7 bases, there was a span of 14 bases. CDR3 size: 13 residues. CDR1 is MRHNA and CDR2 is SNTAGT in the germline V gene. DNA for the CDR3: TGTGCCAGCAGTGTGGACACCTTGGGGGAGCAGTACTTC. It encodes CASSVDTLGEQYF.

J is TRBJ2-7 and V is TRBV2, with 8 bases that match TRBD1. Germline V gene data show CDR1 as SNHLY and CDR2 as FYNNEI. This CDR3 has 11 amino acids. The junction had 5 bases not matched to a gene; V was cut back by 4 bases and J by 12 bases. In DNA form, the CDR3 reads TGTGCCAGCAGTGGGACAGGGTCCCGGTACTTC. Translation gives CASSGTGSRYF.

This chain uses TRBV9 with TRBJ2-1; TRBD2 agrees at 10 bases. The CDR3 sequence is 15 residues long. V lost 4 bases and J lost 3; bases outside the gene matches: 4. Germline CDR1 SGDLS, CDR2 YYNGEE. CDR3 sequence: CASSPRTSGYNEQFF. CDR3 nucleotides: TGTGCCAGCAGCCCCAGGACTAGCGGCTACAATGAGCAGTTCTTC.

The chain is built from TRBV5-6 and TRBJ2-7; D unresolved. V lost 4 bases and J lost 0, with 5 bases in between. This CDR3 comprises 12 residues. Germline CDR1 SGHDT, CDR2 YYEEEE. CDR3 sequence: CASSASSYEQYF. CDR3 nucleotide sequence: TGTGCCAGCAGCGCGAGCTCCTACGAGCAGTACTTC.

The V gene is TRBV9, the J gene TRBJ2-1; TRBD2 matches at 9 bases. This CDR3 is 15 amino acids long. Germline loops: CDR1 SGDLS, CDR2 YYNGEE. Germline trimming cut 2 bases from V and 4 bases from J; bases unmatched to any gene: 4. Written as DNA, the CDR3 is TGTGCCAGCAGCGTGGGGACTAGCCGATACAATGAGCAGTTCTTC. Encoded protein: CASSVGTSRYNEQFF.

The rearrangement links TRBV28 to TRBJ1-2; 7 nucleotides agree with TRBD1. This CDR3 spans 14 amino acids. The trim removed 6 bases at V and 6 bases at J, leaving 10 bases unmatched. Germline V CDR1 and CDR2: MDHEN, SYDVKM. CDR3 region: CASRLTGRFDGYTF. The CDR3 nucleotides read TGTGCCAGCAGGTTGACAGGGCGGTTTGATGGCTACACCTTC.

This sequence joins TRBV6-1 and TRBJ2-7; a weak D match, TRBD1 (6 bases). The CDR3 consists of 13 residues. V lost 6 bases to trimming and J lost 1 base, with 10 bases between them. Germline lookup yields CDR1 MNHNS and CDR2 SASEGT. CDR3 sequence reads: CASSRTGSYEQYF. The CDR3 nucleotides are TGTGCCAGCAGCCGAACAGGGTCCTACGAGCAGTACTTC.

This chain links TRBV2 with TRBJ1-5, with 8 bases lining up with TRBD1. V dropped 2 bases and J dropped 3; count of bases not matched to a gene: 3. Germline values: CDR1 SNHLY, CDR2 FYNNEI. The CDR3 sequence is 15 residues long. The CDR3 coding sequence is TGTGCCAGCAGTGAACAGGGGGCTGACAATCAGCCCCAGCATTTT. Protein sequence: CASSEQGADNQPQHF.

J is TRBJ2-1 and V is TRBV30; D is uncertain. The CDR3 covers 15 residues. Germline values: CDR1 GTSNPN, CDR2 SVGIG (reference sequence). Deletions cut 2 bases from V and 5 bases from J, with 16 bases between. The CDR3 protein is CAWSHGARSDNEQFF. DNA for the CDR3: TGTGCCTGGAGTCACGGAGCGAGGTCCGACAATGAGCAGTTCTTC.